Shown below are 9 T cell receptor beta chains from a single sample sequenced in a study of PD-L1 blockade in urothelial cancer. Clones were sequenced by immunoSEQ multiplex PCR, and TCRdb holds only the in-frame ones, with some missing. The table includes roughly 74,000 clones, roughly 87% detected once. Source: PBMCs, taken around atezolizumab (anti-PD-L1) treatment. The receptors originated from a woman aged 70-85 years with urothelial cancer.

This clone was detected only a few times. The chain employs TRBV5-6 and TRBJ1-6; TRBD1 matches at 9 bases. V shed 2 bases and J 7 bases; nucleotides not matched to a gene: 4. Germline V gene data show CDR1 as SGHDT and CDR2 as YYEEEE. The CDR3 spans 15 residues. The DNA of the CDR3 is TGTGCCAGCAGCTTTGGGACAGGGCAAAATTCACCCCTCCACTTT. Protein product: CASSFGTGQNSPLHF.

The chain uses TRBV5-8 and TRBJ2-1; maybe TRBD2 (6 bases). The CDR3 consists of 18 residues. CDR1 is SGHTS and CDR2 is YDEGEE in the germline V gene. V was pared by 0 bases and J by 0 bases, with 16 bases between. The CDR3 DNA sequence: TGTGCCAGCAGCTTGGTCCTAAATCTAGCGAGCTCCTACAATGAGCAGTTCTTC. Encoded protein: CASSLVLNLASSYNEQFF.

This chain connects TRBV6-1 to TRBJ2-7; D ambiguous. V was cut by 5 bases and J by 3 bases, with 14 bases left in between. Germline loops: CDR1 MNHNS, CDR2 SASEGT. The CDR3 is 14 residues long. The CDR3 sequence: CASSITAIYYEQYF. CDR3 nucleotide sequence: TGTGCCAGCAGTATAACAGCAATCTACTACGAGCAGTACTTC.

The chain has TRBV9 and TRBJ1-2; TRBD1 aligns across 9 bases. With 3 bases clipped from V and 0 bases from J, the junction kept 9 bases outside the gene matches. This CDR3 is 17 amino acids long. CDR1 is SGDLS and CDR2 is YYNGEE in the germline V gene. The CDR3 loop is CASSARDRERPNYGYTF. The CDR3 bases are TGTGCCAGCAGCGCACGGGACAGGGAGAGGCCTAACTATGGCTACACCTTC.

The V and J genes are TRBV7-9 and TRBJ1-4, with TRBD1 identical over 11 bases. From germline, CDR1 is SEHNR and CDR2 FQNEAQ (reference sequence). V lost 5 bases and J lost 8; bases outside the gene matches: 7. This CDR3 comprises 15 residues. This CDR3 reads CASSTGQGAWEKLFF. In DNA, the CDR3 is TGTGCCAGCAGCACCGGACAGGGGGCATGGGAAAAACTGTTTTTT.

This clone has only a few counts. The V gene is TRBV19, the J gene TRBJ1-1, with 8 nucleotides matching TRBD1. After removal of 6 bases from V and 7 bases from J, the junction contained 7 bases not matched to a gene. CDR3 length: 13 amino acids. The germline gives CDR1 LNHDA, CDR2 SQIVND (reference sequence). CDR3 sequence (DNA): TGTGCCAGTAGCGGACAGGGTACGAGTGAAGCTTTCTTT. Translating gives CASSGQGTSEAFF.

This clone was counted only a few times. The rearrangement uses TRBV5-6 and TRBJ1-2; D unresolved. Trimming pared 4 bases from V and 3 bases from J, leaving 19 bases between. The CDR3 is made up of 16 amino acids. CDR1 and CDR2 from the germline V gene are SGHDT and YYEEEE. The CDR3 nucleotides read TGTGCCAGCAGCGTCGGTCGGGATTACTACTACTATGGCTACACCTTC. Its protein is CASSVGRDYYYYGYTF.

CDR3 coding DNA: TGTGCCAGCAGCTTGGATCTAGTCAGCACAGATACGCAGTATTTT. It specifies CASSLDLVSTDTQYF. The J gene is TRBJ2-3, the V gene TRBV5-4; D call uncertain. Deletions cut 0 bases from V and 0 bases from J, with 8 bases between. This CDR3 has 15 residues. Looked up from germline, CDR1 is SGHNT and CDR2 is YYREEE (reference sequence). The entire variable domain, with the rest obtained from reference TRBV5-4 and TRBJ2-3, is as follows: ETGVTQSPTHLIKTRGQQVTLRCSSQSGHNTVSWYQQALGQGPQFIFQYYREEENGRGNFPPRFSGLQFPNYSSELNVNALELDDSALYLCASSLDLVSTDTQYFGPGTRLTVL.

The chain links TRBV6-1 to TRBJ1-4; no clear D gene. Trimming stripped 2 bases from V and 8 bases from J, with 18 bases between. The germline gives CDR1 MNHNS, CDR2 SASEGT. This CDR3 region has 16 residues. This chain's CDR3 is CASSEFLAGSGEKLFF. For the CDR3, the DNA is TGTGCCAGCAGTGAATTTTTGGCCGGGAGTGGAGAAAAACTGTTTTTT.